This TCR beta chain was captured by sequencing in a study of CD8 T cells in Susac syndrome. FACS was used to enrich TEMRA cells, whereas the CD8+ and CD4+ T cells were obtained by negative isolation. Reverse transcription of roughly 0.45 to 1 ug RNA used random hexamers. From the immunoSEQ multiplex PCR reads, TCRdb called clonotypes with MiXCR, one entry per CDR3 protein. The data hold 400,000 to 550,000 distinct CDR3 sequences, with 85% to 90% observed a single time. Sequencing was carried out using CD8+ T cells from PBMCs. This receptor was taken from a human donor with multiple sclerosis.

The CDR3 region is CAWSPGWGTNEKLFF. The CDR3, as DNA: TGTGCCTGGAGCCCAGGATGGGGGACTAATGAAAAACTGTTTTTT. The chain links TRBV30 to TRBJ1-4; possibly TRBD1 for D (5 bases). Germline V gene lookup returns CDR1 GTSNPN and CDR2 SVGIG (reference sequence). Trimming stripped 3 bases from V and 2 bases from J, with 13 bases between. This CDR3 has 15 amino acids.